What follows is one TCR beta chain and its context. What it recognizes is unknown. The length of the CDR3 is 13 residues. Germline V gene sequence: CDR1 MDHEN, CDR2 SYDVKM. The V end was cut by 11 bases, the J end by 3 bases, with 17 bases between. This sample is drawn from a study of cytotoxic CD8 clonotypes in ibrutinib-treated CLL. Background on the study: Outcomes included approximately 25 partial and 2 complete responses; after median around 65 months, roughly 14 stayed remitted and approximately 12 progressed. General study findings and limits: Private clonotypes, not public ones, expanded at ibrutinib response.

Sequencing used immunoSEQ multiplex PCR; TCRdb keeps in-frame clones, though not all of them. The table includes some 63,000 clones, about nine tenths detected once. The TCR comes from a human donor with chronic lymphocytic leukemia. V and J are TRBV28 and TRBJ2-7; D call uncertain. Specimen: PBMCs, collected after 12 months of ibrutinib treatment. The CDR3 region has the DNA TGTGCCTGCGTAGAATCCGGACGCTACGAGCAGTACTTC. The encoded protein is CACVESGRYEQYF.